The rows below give T cell receptor beta chains drawn from one sample of a study of T cells in Graves' hyperthyroidism and ophthalmopathy. MiXCR, applied by TCRdb to the multiplex PCR reads, yields one record per CDR3 protein. Of 300,000 to 500,000 distinct CDR3 sequences in the sample, 15% were seen once. Input material: blood. These receptors originate from a woman in her thirties with Graves' hyperthyroidism. The CDR3 runs from the conserved cysteine through the conserved F or W. The D gene is left open where the match is weak. Clone size is given for some rows only: seen once, a few or many times, or a class if the clone is expanded.

clone_size j_call v_call d_call cdr3_nt cdr3_aa
- TRBJ1-4 TRBV6-1 - TGTGCCAGCAGCCGCGACACCCGTAATGAAAAACTGTTTTTT CASSRDTRNEKLFF
- TRBJ2-1 TRBV11-2 - TGTGCCAGCAGCTCAAAGCATGAGGCGCAGTTCTTC CASSSKHEAQFF
few TRBJ2-1 TRBV5-1 - TGCGCCAGCAGCTTGTTCGGCGGGAAATACAATGAGCAGTTCTTC CASSLFGGKYNEQFF
many TRBJ1-1 TRBV28 - TGTGCCAGCACCCTCGCAGGGTACAGAAACCTAAACACTGAAGCTTTCTTT CASTLAGYRNLNTEAFF
many TRBJ2-3 TRBV5-1 TRBD2 TGCGCCAGCAGCCGGGGGACTAGCGGGAGGTCTTTCGATACGCAGTATTTT CASSRGTSGRSFDTQYF
- TRBJ2-3 TRBV20-1 TRBD2 TGCAGTGCTAGACTAGCGGGAGGGGGAGATACGCAGTATTTT CSARLAGGGDTQYF
- TRBJ1-5 TRBV7-9 - TGTGCCAGCAGCCAAGGTGGCGGCCATCAGCCCCAGCATTTT CASSQGGGHQPQHF
many TRBJ1-1 TRBV20-1 - TGCAGTGCTAGAGATCTAAGGGGCACTGAAGCTTTCTTT CSARDLRGTEAFF
many TRBJ2-3 TRBV4-2 TRBD2 TGTGCCAGCAGCCAATCTAGCGGAGCACGCACAGATACGCAGTATTTT CASSQSSGARTDTQYF
few TRBJ1-5 TRBV9 - TGTGCCAGCAGTGTAAGACGGGATCAGCCCCAGCATTTT CASSVRRDQPQHF
many TRBJ2-7 TRBV28 - TGTGCCAGCAGTTTCGGGAGTACCTACGAGCAGTACTTC CASSFGSTYEQYF
many TRBJ1-5 TRBV5-1 TRBD1 TGCGCCAGCAGCTATCAACCGACAGGGGTGGACCATCAGCCCCAGCATTTT CASSYQPTGVDHQPQHF
many TRBJ1-1 TRBV5-1 TRBD1 TGCGCCAGCAGCCCGACCGGGACAGCTAACACTGAAGCTTTCTTT CASSPTGTANTEAFF
many TRBJ2-1 TRBV5-1 TRBD1 TGCGCCAGCAAAAGACAGGTCCAAGGGGGCCACAATGAGCAGTTCTTC CASKRQVQGGHNEQFF
many TRBJ2-2 TRBV28 - TGTGCCAGCAGCCCTGGCGGGGCGCGCACCGGGGAGCTGTTTTTT CASSPGGARTGELFF
many TRBJ2-5 TRBV6-1 - TGTGCCAGCAGTGACGGGGCTGGGGAGACCCAGTACTTC CASSDGAGETQYF
- TRBJ2-3 TRBV5-1 TRBD2 TGCGCCAGCGCTAGCGGGAGCACAGATACGCAGTATTTT CASASGSTDTQYF
many TRBJ2-7 TRBV20-1 - TGCAGTGCATCGTCCGTGTTGAGCTCCTACGAGCAGTACTTC CSASSVLSSYEQYF
many TRBJ2-7 TRBV11-2 - TGTGCCAGCAGCGTATCCAGGGTTTACGAGCAGTACTTC CASSVSRVYEQYF
many TRBJ1-2 TRBV19 - TGTGCCAGTAGTATGCGCCTTGGGGAGATCTTCTATGGCTACACCTTC CASSMRLGEIFYGYTF
- TRBJ1-1 TRBV4-1 TRBD1 TGCGCCAGCAGCCCCCGACCCGGGACAGGGATGAACACTGAAGCTTTCTTT CASSPRPGTGMNTEAFF
few TRBJ1-6 TRBV9 - TGTGCCAGCAGCCCTCACAGTAATTCACCCCTCCACTTT CASSPHSNSPLHF
many TRBJ2-7 TRBV27 - TGTGCCAGCAGTTTATCGGGGAGGGGGTCCTACGAGCAGTACTTC CASSLSGRGSYEQYF
few TRBJ2-7 TRBV24-1 - TGTGCCACCAGTGATTTGTCGAAGATGAAATCCTACGAGCAGTACTTC CATSDLSKMKSYEQYF
- TRBJ2-5 TRBV20-1 - TGCAGTGCTGGCAGCAGAATCCAAGAGACCCAGTACTTC CSAGSRIQETQYF